The 7 T cell receptor beta chains below were found in one sample sequenced in a study of CD8+CD57+ T cells in acquired aplastic anemia. Genomic DNA templated the TCR beta VDJ and CDR3 profiling. MiXCR, run by TCRdb on the reads, gives a single entry per CDR3 protein. Of about 180,000 distinct CDR3 sequences in the sample, around half were seen once. Sequenced sample: sorted CD4+, CD8+, or CD8+CD57+ T cells (not recorded which) from PBMCs. These receptors were collected from a human donor in good health.

V is TRBV25-1 and J is TRBJ1-6; 9 bases are a match to TRBD1. Germline CDR1 MGHDK, CDR2 SYGVNS. The junction had 6 bases not matched to a gene; V was cut back by 5 bases and J by 7 bases. The CDR3 loop spans 15 amino acids. The CDR3 loop reads CASSTGTGMNSPLHF. The CDR3 DNA reads as TGTGCCAGCAGTACCGGGACAGGGATGAATTCACCCCTCCACTTT.

This sequence joins TRBV2 and TRBJ1-5; D not resolved. The V end was cut by 3 bases, the J end by 0 bases, with 12 bases between. The CDR3 covers 16 residues. Germline V gene lookup returns CDR1 SNHLY and CDR2 FYNNEI. The chain's CDR3 is CASSDKHPYSNQPQHF. Written as DNA, the CDR3 is TGTGCCAGCAGTGACAAGCATCCCTATAGCAATCAGCCCCAGCATTTT.

To note about this clonotype: Germline and junction disagree at one end, which may indicate a read error. V gene TRBV30 combines with J gene TRBJ1-1; D perhaps matches TRBD1 (6 bases). Per germline, CDR1 GTSNPN and CDR2 SVGIG (reference sequence). The length of the CDR3 is 13 residues. The CDR3 reads CAWRPDRHTEALF. CDR3 nucleotide sequence: TGTGCCTGGAGACCAGACAGGCACACTGAAGCTCTCTTT. Looking up the rest from reference TRBV30 and TRBJ1-1 gives the full variable domain: SQTIHQWPATLVQPVGSPLSLECTVEGTSNPNLYWYRQAAGRGLQLLFYSVGIGQISSEVPQNLSASRPQDRQFILSSKKLLLSDSGFYLCAWRPDRHTEALFGQGTRLTVV.

This clonotype came up a few times. The V gene is TRBV11-1, the J gene TRBJ2-7; 8 bases line up with TRBD2. The CDR3 spans 17 residues. Losses at the gene ends were 4 bases for V and 1 base for J; bases not matched to a gene: 12. CDR1 is SGHAT, CDR2 FQDESV, per germline (reference sequence). CDR3 region: CASSSPRRGLGSYEQYF. CDR3 nucleotide sequence: TGTGCCAGCAGCTCCCCCAGGCGGGGACTAGGGTCCTACGAGCAGTACTTC.

The chain uses TRBV24-1 and TRBJ2-3, with a weak D call TRBD2 (6 bases). Between the trimmed V and J ends, which lost 3 bases and 4 bases, there was a span of 10 bases. CDR3 length equals 14 residues. In germline, CDR1 is KGHDR, CDR2 SFDVKD. The CDR3 DNA reads TGTGCCACCAGTGATGTGACTAGTTCAGATACGCAGTATTTT. Translated: CATSDVTSSDTQYF.

This clonotype came up many times. The V call is TRBV5-6, the J call TRBJ2-2; TRBD2 matches 12 bases. Unmatched junction bases numbered 7, after V lost 6 bases and J lost 7 bases. The length of the CDR3 is 15 residues. Germline V gene data show CDR1 as SGHDT and CDR2 as YYEEEE. The CDR3: CASNRLAGAYGELFF. DNA for the CDR3: TGTGCCAGCAACAGACTAGCGGGAGCTTACGGGGAGCTGTTTTTT. Based on the CDR3 plus reference TRBV5-6 and TRBJ2-2, the full variable domain is DAGVTQSPTHLIKTRGQQVTLRCSPKSGHDTVSWYQQALGQGPQFIFQYYEEEERQRGNFPDRFSGHQFPNYSSELNVNALLLGDSALYLCASNRLAGAYGELFFGEGSRLTVL.

This clonotype has a single count. This rearrangement joins TRBV20-1 to TRBJ1-2; TRBD1 matches 8 bases. Germline CDR1 is DFQATT and CDR2 is SNEGSKA (reference sequence). CDR3 size: 14 residues. V shed 0 bases and J 4 bases; nucleotides not matched to a gene: 4. CDR3 loop: CSARDLDRAYGYTF. The CDR3 coding sequence is TGCAGTGCTAGAGATCTGGACAGGGCCTATGGCTACACCTTC.